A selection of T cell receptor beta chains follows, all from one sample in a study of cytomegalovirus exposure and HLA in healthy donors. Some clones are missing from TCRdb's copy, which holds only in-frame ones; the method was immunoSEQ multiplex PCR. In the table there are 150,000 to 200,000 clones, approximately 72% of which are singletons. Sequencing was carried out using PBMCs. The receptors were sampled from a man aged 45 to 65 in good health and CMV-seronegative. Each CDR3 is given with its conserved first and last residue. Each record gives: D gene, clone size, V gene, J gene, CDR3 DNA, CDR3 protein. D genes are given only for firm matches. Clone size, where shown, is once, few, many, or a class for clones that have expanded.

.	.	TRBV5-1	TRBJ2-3	TGCGCCAGCAGCTTGACTAGCACAGATACGCAGTATTTT	CASSLTSTDTQYF
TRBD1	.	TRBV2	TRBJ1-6	TGTGCCAGCAGTCCACGGACAGGGGTGAATTCACCCCTCCACTTT	CASSPRTGVNSPLHF
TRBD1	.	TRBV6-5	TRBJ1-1	TGTGCCAGCAGTTATCGGACAGGGGGAAACACTGAAGCTTTCTTT	CASSYRTGGNTEAFF
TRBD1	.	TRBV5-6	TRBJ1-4	TGTGCCAGCAGCTTGGTAGGGGGCAGTGAAAAACTGTTTTTT	CASSLVGGSEKLFF
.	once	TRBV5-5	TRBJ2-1	TGTGCCAGCAGCTTGACAGGGTCAAATGAGCAGTTCTTC	CASSLTGSNEQFF
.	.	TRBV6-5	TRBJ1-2	TGTGCCAGCATGTCGCAGAACTATGGCTACACCTTC	CASMSQNYGYTF
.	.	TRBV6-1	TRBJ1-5	TGTGCCAGCAGCGAAGAGAGAGTCTCGTATAGCAATCAGCCCCAGCATTTT	CASSEERVSYSNQPQHF
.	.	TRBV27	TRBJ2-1	TGTGCCAGCAGTTTATCGGTGCCGGATGAGCAGTTCTTC	CASSLSVPDEQFF
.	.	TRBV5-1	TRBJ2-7	TGCGCCTCAACAGGGCAACCGGGCCCAGTAATAGGGGAGCAGTACTTC	CASTGQPGPVIGEQYF
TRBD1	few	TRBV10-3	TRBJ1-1	TGTGCCATCAGGGGGATGACAGGGGGCGAAGCTTTCTTT	CAIRGMTGGEAFF
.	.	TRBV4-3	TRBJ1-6	TGCGCCAGCCGCCGGGACTTCGTTGATTCACCCCTCCACTTT	CASRRDFVDSPLHF
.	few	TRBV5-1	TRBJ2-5	TGCGCCAGCAGCTTGGCCCCTCAAGAGACCCAGTACTTC	CASSLAPQETQYF
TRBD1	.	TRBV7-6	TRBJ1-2	TGTGCCAGCAGCCCCTCGGACAGGGGAGGCAGGGGCTACACCTTC	CASSPSDRGGRGYTF
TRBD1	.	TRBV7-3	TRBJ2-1	TGTGCCAGCAGCTCCAGGGGGCCTTACAATGAGCAGTTCTTC	CASSSRGPYNEQFF
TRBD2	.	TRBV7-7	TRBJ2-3	TGTGCCAGCAGCCTCAGCGGGGGGGCGGATACGCAGTATTTT	CASSLSGGADTQYF
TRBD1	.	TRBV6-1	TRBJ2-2	TGTGCCAGCAGATCCGACAGGGGGCTAAGGGGGGAGCTGTTTTTT	CASRSDRGLRGELFF
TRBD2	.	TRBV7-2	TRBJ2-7	TGTGCCAGCAGTCCTGGTAGCGGGGTACCCTACGAGCAGTACTTC	CASSPGSGVPYEQYF
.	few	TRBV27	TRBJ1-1	TGTGCCAGCAGTCCACTGGGGGCATTGAACACTGAAGCTTTCTTT	CASSPLGALNTEAFF
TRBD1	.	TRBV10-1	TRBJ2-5	TGCGCCAGCACCCGGGACAGGGAAGAGACCCAGTACTTC	CASTRDREETQYF
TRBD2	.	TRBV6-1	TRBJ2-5	TGTGCCAGCATTTCGGGGGGGGGCGGAAGAGAGACCCAGTACTTC	CASISGGGGRETQYF
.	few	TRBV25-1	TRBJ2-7	TGTGCCAGCAGTGGGACATTGCCCGAGCAGTACTTC	CASSGTLPEQYF
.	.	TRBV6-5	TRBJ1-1	TGTGCCAGCAGCCCCCCGGGGAGGGTCGCTGAAGCTTTCTTT	CASSPPGRVAEAFF
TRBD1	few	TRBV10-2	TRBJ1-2	TGCGCCAGCATCGGACAGGGGCCTGGCTACACCTTC	CASIGQGPGYTF
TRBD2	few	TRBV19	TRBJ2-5	TGTGCCAGTAGTACCCCCGGTGGGGGGGGTGACCAAGAGACCCAGTACTTC	CASSTPGGGGDQETQYF
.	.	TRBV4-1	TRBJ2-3	TGCGCCAGCAGCCCGACTAGGGCCCAGAGCACAGATACGCAGTATTTT	CASSPTRAQSTDTQYF
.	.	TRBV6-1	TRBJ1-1	TGTGCCAGCAGAGTCTACAGGCCCGACACTGAAGCTTTCTTT	CASRVYRPDTEAFF
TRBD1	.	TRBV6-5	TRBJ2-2	TGTGCCAGCAGTTACTCGTGGACAGGGGGGTCCGGGGAGCTGTTTTTT	CASSYSWTGGSGELFF
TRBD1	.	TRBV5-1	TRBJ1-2	TGCGCCAGCAGCTTGGAAGGAGGTAACAGGGGGAAAAATGGCTACACCTTC	CASSLEGGNRGKNGYTF
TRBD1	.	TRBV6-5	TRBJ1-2	TGTGCCACACAGGGGTCGGTGTATGGCTACACCTTC	CATQGSVYGYTF
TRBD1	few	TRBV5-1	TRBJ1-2	TGCGCCAGCAGTCCGGGACAGTCCTATGGCTACACCTTC	CASSPGQSYGYTF
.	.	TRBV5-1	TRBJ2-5	TGCGCCAGCAGCTTTGGGCAGGTACAAGAGACCCAGTACTTC	CASSFGQVQETQYF
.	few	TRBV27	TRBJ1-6	TGTGCCAGCAGTCCGGACAGAGATAATTCACCCCTCCACTTT	CASSPDRDNSPLHF
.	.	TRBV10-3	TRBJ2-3	TGTGCCATCAGTGAGTCCACCCCGGTCCCTCCAGATACGCAGTATTTT	CAISESTPVPPDTQYF
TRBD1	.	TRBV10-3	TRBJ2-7	TGTGCCATCACCGTCAGGACAGGGGGCGGTTACGAGCAGTACTTC	CAITVRTGGGYEQYF
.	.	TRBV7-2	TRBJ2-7	TGTGCCAGCAGCTTAATTAGTCGCGAGCAGTACTTC	CASSLISREQYF
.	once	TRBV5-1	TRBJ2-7	TGCGCCAGCAGCGGCCGGGGGACGTCAGGCTCCTACGAGCAGTACTTC	CASSGRGTSGSYEQYF
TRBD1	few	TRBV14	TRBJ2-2	TGTGCCAGCAGCCAAACAGGGGCCTCGAACACCGGGGAGCTGTTTTTT	CASSQTGASNTGELFF
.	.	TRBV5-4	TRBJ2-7	TGTGCCAGCAGTTGGGGCCCTCTGATCGGCTACGAGCAGTACTTC	CASSWGPLIGYEQYF
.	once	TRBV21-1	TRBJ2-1	TGTGCCAGCAGTACCAAGGGGCAGGAAACGGGCTACAATGAGCAGTTCTTC	CASSTKGQETGYNEQFF
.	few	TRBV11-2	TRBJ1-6	TGTGCCAGCAGCTTAAATGTAGGGTCAGGGTCACCCCTCCACTTT	CASSLNVGSGSPLHF
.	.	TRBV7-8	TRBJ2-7	TGTGCCAGCAGCGTAAGGGGGAGAGCGGCCTACGAGCAGTACTTC	CASSVRGRAAYEQYF
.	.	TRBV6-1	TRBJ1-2	TGTGCCAGCAGGATAACAGGGAATGGCTACACCTTC	CASRITGNGYTF
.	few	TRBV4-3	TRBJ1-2	TGCGCCAGCAGCCAAGGGGGGGGGCGTAACTATGGCTACACCTTC	CASSQGGGRNYGYTF
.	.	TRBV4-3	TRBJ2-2	TGCGCCAGCAGCCAAGAGCCCGAGGGGGAATGGATTTTT	CASSQEPEGEWIF
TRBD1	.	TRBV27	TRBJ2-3	TGTGCCAGCAGTTCGCGACAGGGTACGCAGTATTTT	CASSSRQGTQYF
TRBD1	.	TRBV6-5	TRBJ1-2	TGTGCCAGCAGTCGGGACAGCGCGGGCGGCTACACCTTC	CASSRDSAGGYTF
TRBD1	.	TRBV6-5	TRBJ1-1	TGTGCCAGCACAGGGGGAAAATCGAACACTGAAGCTTTCTTT	CASTGGKSNTEAFF
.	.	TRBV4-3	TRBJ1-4	TGCGCCAGCAGCCAGGGCTTTGATGAAAAACTGTTTTTT	CASSQGFDEKLFF
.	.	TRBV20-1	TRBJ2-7	TGCAGTGCTAGACATTACGAGCAGTACTTC	CSARHYEQYF
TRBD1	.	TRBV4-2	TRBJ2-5	TGTGCCAGCAGCCCCCGGGACAGGGGGTCGGAGACCCAGTACTTC	CASSPRDRGSETQYF
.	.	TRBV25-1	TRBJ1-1	TGTGCCAGCAGTCACTCGGGAGCGTTAACAACTGAAGCTTTCTTT	CASSHSGALTTEAFF
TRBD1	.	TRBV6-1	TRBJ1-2	TGTGCCAGCAGGCCCGGGACAGGGGCCTATGGCTACACCTTC	CASRPGTGAYGYTF
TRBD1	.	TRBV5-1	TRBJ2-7	TGCGCCAGCAGCGCCTCTGTCAGGGGGCTCAGCGAGCAGTACTTC	CASSASVRGLSEQYF
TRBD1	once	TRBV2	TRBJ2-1	TGTGCCAGCACCTGGGACAGAATCAACAATGAGCAGTTCTTC	CASTWDRINNEQFF
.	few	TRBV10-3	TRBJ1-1	TGTGCCATCAGTGAGGGGGCTTTGAACACTGAAGCTTTCTTT	CAISEGALNTEAFF
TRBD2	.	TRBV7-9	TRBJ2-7	TGTGCCAGCAGCTTAGGGACTAGCGGGCCTTACGAGCAGTACTTC	CASSLGTSGPYEQYF
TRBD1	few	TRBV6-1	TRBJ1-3	TGTGCCAGCAGTGAATCCACAGGGGTCTCTGGAAACACCATATATTTT	CASSESTGVSGNTIYF
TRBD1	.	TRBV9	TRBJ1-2	TGTGCCAGCAGCGTCGACAGGGGGCCGGGCTATGGCTACACCTTC	CASSVDRGPGYGYTF
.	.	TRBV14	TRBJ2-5	TGTGCCAGCAGCCAAGATCGTGGACAAACGAGGGAGACCCAGTACTTC	CASSQDRGQTRETQYF
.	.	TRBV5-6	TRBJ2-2	TGTGCCAGCAGCTTGGTGGGGACTAACACCGGGGAGCTGTTTTTT	CASSLVGTNTGELFF